This TCR beta chain was sequenced in a study of CD8 T cells in Susac syndrome. After removal of 4 bases from V and 4 bases from J, the junction contained 9 bases not matched to a gene. CDR1 and CDR2 from the germline V gene are SEHNR and FQNEAQ (reference sequence). The CDR3 is 18 residues long. After extraction with the RNeasy kit, about 0.45 to 1 ug of the RNA was reverse transcribed using random hexamers. TCRdb reanalysed the immunoSEQ multiplex PCR reads using MiXCR and keeps one entry per CDR3 protein. The data show some 100,000 distinct CDR3 sequences, less than 97% seen once. This receptor was obtained from a human donor in good health. Sequences were obtained from CD4+ T cells from PBMCs. This chain joins TRBV7-9 and TRBJ2-2; 13 positions agree with TRBD2. For the CDR3, the DNA is TGTGCCAGCAGCTCAACCGGACTAGCGGGAGCCGGCACCGGGGAGCTGTTTTTT. This sequence encodes CASSSTGLAGAGTGELFF.